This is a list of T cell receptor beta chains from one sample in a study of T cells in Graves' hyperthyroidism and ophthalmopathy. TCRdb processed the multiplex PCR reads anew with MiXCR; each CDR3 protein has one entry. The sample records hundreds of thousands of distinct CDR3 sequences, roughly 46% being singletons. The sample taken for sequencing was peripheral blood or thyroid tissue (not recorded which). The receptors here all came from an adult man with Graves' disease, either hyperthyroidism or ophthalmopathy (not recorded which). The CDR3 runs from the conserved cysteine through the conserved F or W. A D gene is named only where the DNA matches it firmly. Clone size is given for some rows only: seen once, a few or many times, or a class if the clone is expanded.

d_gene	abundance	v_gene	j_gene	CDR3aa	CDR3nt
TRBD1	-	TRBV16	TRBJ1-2	CASSQETGGYGYTF	TGTGCCAGCAGCCAAGAGACAGGGGGCTATGGCTACACCTTC
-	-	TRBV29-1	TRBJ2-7	CSVPPPGRNTGTSYEQYF	TGCAGCGTTCCTCCTCCGGGTAGGAACACCGGGACTTCCTACGAGCAGTACTTC
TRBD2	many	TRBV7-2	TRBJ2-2	CASSRRLAKAGELFF	TGTGCCAGCAGCCGGAGACTAGCGAAGGCCGGGGAGCTGTTTTTT
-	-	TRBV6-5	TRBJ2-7	CASRTNMYEQYF	TGTGCCAGCAGGACTAACATGTACGAGCAGTACTTC
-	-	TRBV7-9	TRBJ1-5	CASSLEPQGRNRNQPQHF	TGTGCCAGCAGCTTAGAACCACAGGGTCGGAATCGCAATCAGCCCCAGCATTTT
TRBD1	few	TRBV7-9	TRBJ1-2	CASSPGDRGRGYTF	TGTGCCAGCAGCCCCGGGGACAGGGGGCGAGGCTACACCTTC
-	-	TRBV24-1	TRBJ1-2	CATSEPGTPNGYTF	TGTGCCACCAGTGAACCGGGGACCCCTAATGGCTACACCTTC
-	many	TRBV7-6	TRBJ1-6	CASSLEQRRGSPLHF	TGTGCCAGCAGCTTAGAACAACGACGAGGTTCACCCCTCCACTTT
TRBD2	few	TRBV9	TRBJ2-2	CASSTASGRESGELFF	TGTGCCAGCAGCACTGCTAGCGGGAGGGAGTCCGGGGAGCTGTTTTTT
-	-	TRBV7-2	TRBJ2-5	CASSLVWRETQYF	TGTGCCAGCAGCTTAGTCTGGCGAGAGACCCAGTACTTC
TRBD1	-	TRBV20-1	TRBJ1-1	CSARATGGGTEAFF	TGCAGTGCTAGAGCGACAGGGGGCGGTACTGAAGCTTTCTTT
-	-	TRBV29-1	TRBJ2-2	CSVETGGAPGELFF	TGCAGCGTTGAAACAGGCGGGGCTCCCGGGGAGCTGTTTTTT
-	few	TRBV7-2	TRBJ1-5	CASRDSGSGNQPQHF	TGTGCCAGCAGAGACTCGGGGTCGGGCAATCAGCCCCAGCATTTT
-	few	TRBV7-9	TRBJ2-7	CASSQGRASYEQYF	TGTGCCAGCAGCCAGGGGCGGGCCTCCTACGAGCAGTACTTC
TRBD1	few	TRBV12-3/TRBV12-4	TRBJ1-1	CASTPDRANTEAFF	TGTGCCAGCACCCCAGACAGGGCGAACACTGAAGCTTTCTTT
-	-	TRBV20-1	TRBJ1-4	CSVAHIEKLFF	TGCAGCGTTGCACACATTGAAAAACTGTTTTTT
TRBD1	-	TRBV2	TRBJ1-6	CASSYGGQGHGSYNSPLHF	TGTGCCAGCAGTTACGGCGGACAGGGGCACGGCTCCTATAATTCACCCCTCCACTTT
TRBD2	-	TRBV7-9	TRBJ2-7	CASSSTSGATYEQYF	TGTGCCAGCAGCTCGACTAGCGGGGCCACCTACGAGCAGTACTTC
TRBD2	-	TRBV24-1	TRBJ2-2	CATSGTSGVGELFF	TGTGCCACCAGTGGGACTAGCGGGGTCGGGGAGCTGTTTTTT
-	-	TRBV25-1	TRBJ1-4	CASSEYGQPEGKLFF	TGTGCCAGCAGTGAATACGGCCAGCCGGAGGGAAAACTGTTTTTT
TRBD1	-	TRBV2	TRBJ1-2	CASSQVFRTGTYGYTF	TGCGCCAGCAGCCAAGTGTTCAGGACAGGAACCTATGGCTACACCTTC
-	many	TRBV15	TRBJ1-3	CATSRDPPGNTIYF	TGTGCCACCAGCAGAGATCCCCCTGGAAACACCATATATTTT
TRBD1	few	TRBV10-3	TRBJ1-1	CATSDPGQGDEAFF	TGTGCCACCAGTGATCCGGGACAGGGAGATGAAGCTTTCTTT
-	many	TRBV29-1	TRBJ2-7	CSVARGPYEQYF	TGCAGCGTTGCCCGGGGCCCCTACGAGCAGTACTTC
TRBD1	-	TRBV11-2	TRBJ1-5	CASSLRQGVDQPQHF	TGTGCCAGCAGCCTCAGACAGGGGGTGGATCAGCCCCAGCATTTT
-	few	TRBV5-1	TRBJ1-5	CASSLTDGHNQPQHF	TGCGCCAGCAGCTTGACCGACGGCCACAATCAGCCCCAGCATTTT
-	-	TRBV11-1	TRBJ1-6	CASSFGPRSYNSPLHF	TGTGCCAGCAGCTTTGGGCCCAGATCCTATAATTCACCCCTCCACTTT
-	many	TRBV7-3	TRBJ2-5	CASSPTANQETQYF	TGTGCCAGCAGCCCGACAGCTAACCAAGAGACCCAGTACTTC
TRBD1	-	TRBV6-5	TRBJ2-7	CASSYDRDRDYEQYF	TGTGCCAGCAGTTATGACCGGGACAGGGACTACGAGCAGTACTTC
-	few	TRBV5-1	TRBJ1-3	CASSLLPGDTIYF	TGCGCCAGCAGCTTGCTGCCAGGGGACACCATATATTTT
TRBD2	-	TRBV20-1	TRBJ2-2	CSASSGTSVTGELFF	TGCAGTGCCTCATCCGGGACTAGCGTCACCGGGGAGCTGTTTTTT
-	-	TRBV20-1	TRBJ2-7	CSVEGLEEQYF	TGCAGCGTTGAAGGTTTGGAGGAGCAGTACTTC
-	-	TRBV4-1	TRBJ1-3	CASSQEVTSSGNTIYF	TGCGCCAGCAGCCAAGAGGTTACAAGCTCTGGAAACACCATATATTTT
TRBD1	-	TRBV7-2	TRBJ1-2	CATSETGTGGGYTF	TGTGCCACCAGTGAAACCGGGACAGGGGGCGGCTACACCTTC
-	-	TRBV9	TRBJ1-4	CASSVVGETNEKLFF	TGTGCCAGCAGCGTAGTAGGGGAGACTAATGAAAAACTGTTTTTT
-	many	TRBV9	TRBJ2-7	CASSVAPGGQTEQYF	TGTGCCAGCAGCGTAGCCCCCGGCGGGCAGACCGAGCAGTACTTC
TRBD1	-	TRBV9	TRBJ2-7	CASSGGTGGGYEQYF	TGTGCCAGCAGCGGCGGGACAGGGGGTGGCTACGAGCAGTACTTC
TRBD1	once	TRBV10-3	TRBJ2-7	CASSEVGTGELYEQYF	TGTGCCAGCAGTGAAGTCGGGACAGGGGAACTCTACGAGCAGTACTTC
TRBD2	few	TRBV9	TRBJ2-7	CASAAGTSLHEQYF	TGTGCCAGCGCCGCGGGGACTAGCTTGCACGAGCAGTACTTC
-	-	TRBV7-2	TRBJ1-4	CASSSDQGYRANEKLFF	TGTGCCAGCAGTTCCGATCAGGGGTACCGGGCTAATGAAAAACTGTTTTTT
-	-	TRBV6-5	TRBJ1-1	CASSFEAPLKNTEAFF	TGTGCCAGCAGTTTTGAGGCACCTCTAAAGAACACTGAAGCTTTCTTT
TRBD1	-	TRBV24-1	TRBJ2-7	CATSDSSGGDEQYF	TGTGCCACCAGTGATTCCTCAGGGGGAGACGAGCAGTACTTC
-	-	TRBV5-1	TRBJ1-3	CASSLGQAISGNTIYF	TGCGCCAGCAGCTTGGGACAGGCGATCTCTGGAAACACCATATATTTT
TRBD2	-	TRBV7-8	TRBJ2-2	CASSLELAGVGELFF	TGTGCCAGCAGCTTAGAGCTAGCGGGAGTCGGGGAGCTGTTTTTT
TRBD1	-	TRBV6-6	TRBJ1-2	CASSYQGGRNYGYTF	TGTGCCAGCAGTTACCAAGGGGGCCGGAACTATGGCTACACCTTC
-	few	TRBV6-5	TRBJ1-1	CASSLLTRAGTEAFF	TGTGCCAGCAGCCTACTGACTCGCGCGGGCACTGAAGCTTTCTTT
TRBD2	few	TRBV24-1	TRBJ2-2	CATSDPGTSGSSVTGELFF	TGTGCCACCAGTGACCCTGGGACTAGCGGGAGTTCAGTCACCGGGGAGCTGTTTTTT
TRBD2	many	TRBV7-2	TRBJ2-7	CASSPTSSGSYEQYF	TGTGCCAGCAGCCCGACGTCTAGCGGGAGCTACGAGCAGTACTTC
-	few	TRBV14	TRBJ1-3	CASSQDRQSSGNTIYF	TGTGCCAGCAGCCAAGATCGACAGAGCTCTGGAAACACCATATATTTT